Listed below are T cell receptor beta chains from one sample, sequenced in a study of beta chain features in type 1 diabetes. Here immunoSEQ multiplex PCR was the method, and the copy in TCRdb shows in-frame clones only, minus some. The repertoire consists of some 170,000 clones, with about 63% occurring once and the leading ten covering around 0.096%. The sequencing input was naive CD4+ T cells from blood. All receptors come from a man aged 30-40 years with type 1 diabetes. Both conserved end residues are part of each CDR3. D genes are given only for firm matches. Clone size, where shown, is once, few, many, or a class for clones that have expanded.

CDR3nt	CDR3aa	v_gene	j_gene	d_gene	abundance
TGTGCCAGCGACATCGACAGGGGTGGGAGGGAGACCCAGTACTTC	CASDIDRGGRETQYF	TRBV7-2	TRBJ2-5	TRBD1	few
TGCGCCAGCAGCCAAGATCTACCAGGGGGCGATGAGCAGTTCTTC	CASSQDLPGGDEQFF	TRBV4-3	TRBJ2-1	TRBD1	NA
TGCGCCAGCAGCCAAGAGGGCAGAGCCTACGAGCAGTACTTC	CASSQEGRAYEQYF	TRBV4-3	TRBJ2-7	NA	once
TGCAGCGTTTTGGACAGTTTGAACACCGGGGAGCTGTTTTTT	CSVLDSLNTGELFF	TRBV29-1	TRBJ2-2	NA	NA
TGTGCCATCAGTGGGTCAGGACAGGGCCCACCCTACGAGCAGTACTTC	CAISGSGQGPPYEQYF	TRBV10-3	TRBJ2-7	TRBD1	NA
TGTGCCATAAGCGGGGGGATGAACAATGAGCAGTTCTTC	CAISGGMNNEQFF	TRBV10-3	TRBJ2-1	TRBD2	NA
TGCAGCGTTGTGGCAGCCCTTAGTGGCTACACCTTC	CSVVAALSGYTF	TRBV29-1	TRBJ1-2	NA	NA
TGCAGCGTTGAATATTGGGGGAACTATGGCTACACCTTC	CSVEYWGNYGYTF	TRBV29-1	TRBJ1-2	NA	NA
TGTGCCAGCAGCCAGGGACAGCCGAACACTGAAGCTTTCTTT	CASSQGQPNTEAFF	TRBV5-6	TRBJ1-1	TRBD1	NA
TGTGCCTGGAGTGTACTACGCAGTGGCTATGGCTACACCTTC	CAWSVLRSGYGYTF	TRBV30	TRBJ1-2	NA	NA
TGTGCCAGCAGTTTTAGGAGGGACAAAAACATTCAGTACTTC	CASSFRRDKNIQYF	TRBV6-5	TRBJ2-4	NA	NA
TGTGCCAGCAGCGTAGGTGGGGGCGCTGACAAAAACATTCAGTACTTC	CASSVGGGADKNIQYF	TRBV9	TRBJ2-4	NA	NA
TGTGCCAGCAGCTTAGCCTCGGGGGAAGAGACCCAGTACTTC	CASSLASGEETQYF	TRBV7-9	TRBJ2-5	NA	NA
TGCAGCGTCCCAGGACAGATGGAATACGAGCAGTACTTC	CSVPGQMEYEQYF	TRBV29-1	TRBJ2-7	NA	NA
TGCGCCAGCACCGAGGCCCGTACGCAGTATTTT	CASTEARTQYF	TRBV5-1	TRBJ2-3	NA	few
TGTGCCAGCAGCGTAGAAGTAGGCCCGACCGGGGAGCTGTTTTTT	CASSVEVGPTGELFF	TRBV9	TRBJ2-2	NA	few
TGTGCCAGCAGCTCCAGACTCACCACAGATACGCAGTATTTT	CASSSRLTTDTQYF	TRBV7-9	TRBJ2-3	NA	NA
TGTGCCAGCAGTGATCCCACAGGCACAGATACGCAGTATTTT	CASSDPTGTDTQYF	TRBV25-1	TRBJ2-3	NA	few
TGTGCCAGCAGTTTTGGAGAGACCCAGTACTTC	CASSFGETQYF	TRBV28	TRBJ2-5	NA	NA
TGTGCCAGCAGCTCCCCTAGCGGGGCTGCGGAGACCCAGTACTTC	CASSSPSGAAETQYF	TRBV7-2	TRBJ2-5	TRBD2	few
TGTGCCTGGAGGGTCAGGGTTTTCTCGTACGGGGCCAACGTCCTGACTTTC	CAWRVRVFSYGANVLTF	TRBV30	TRBJ2-6	NA	NA
TGTGCCAGCAGCAGGTTGGGACAGCCCCAGCATTTT	CASSRLGQPQHF	TRBV6-6	TRBJ1-5	NA	NA
TGTGCCAGCAGCTTAGGTCCAGGGTCAAATTCACCCCTCCACTTT	CASSLGPGSNSPLHF	TRBV11-2	TRBJ1-6	NA	once
TGTGCCAGCAGCTCTCTGAGCTCCTACGAGCAGTACTTC	CASSSLSSYEQYF	TRBV7-9	TRBJ2-7	NA	NA
TGTGCCAGCAGCTTAAGGGGACAGGAATTCTACGAGCAGTACTTC	CASSLRGQEFYEQYF	TRBV7-2	TRBJ2-7	TRBD1	NA
TGTGCCAGCAGTGAGACGATCTATGGCTACACCTTC	CASSETIYGYTF	TRBV6-1	TRBJ1-2	NA	NA